What follows are 14 T cell receptor beta chains derived from one specimen sequenced in a study of response to subunit inactivated influenza vaccine. TCRdb independently ran MiXCR on the RT-PCR reads; one entry per CDR3 protein. Of about 650,000 distinct CDR3 sequences listed, approximately 15% are singletons. The specimen was PBMCs from blood, collected 11 to 12 days after vaccination. The receptors were sampled from a man aged 50-59 years who received an inactivated influenza vaccine.

This chain joins TRBV5-6 and TRBJ2-1; D ambiguous. Germline-derived CDR1 and CDR2 are SGHDT and YYEEEE. The CDR3 covers 12 residues. The ends were cut back, 1 base at V and 8 bases at J, with 7 bases in the middle. CDR3 coding DNA: TGTGCCAGCAGCTTGATCTCCGATGAGCAGTTCTTC. It is translated as CASSLISDEQFF.

The rearrangement joins TRBV7-6 to TRBJ1-5; D is perhaps TRBD1 (5 bases). Germline V CDR1 and CDR2: SGHVS, FNYEAQ. V was clipped by 1 base and J by 5 bases, with 21 bases between them. The CDR3 runs 18 residues. CDR3 DNA sequence: TGTGCCAGCAGCTTAGGCCCTTTGGGCGGGGGGAGGCATCAGCCCCAGCATTTT. Amino acid sequence: CASSLGPLGGGRHQPQHF. Looking up the rest from reference TRBV7-6 and TRBJ1-5 gives the full variable domain: GAGVSQSPRYKVTKRGQDVALRCDPISGHVSLYWYRQALGQGPEFLTYFNYEAQQDKSGLPNDRFSAERPEGSISTLTIQRTEQRDSAMYRCASSLGPLGGGRHQPQHFGDGTRLSIL.

This clonotype was counted ten times or more. V gene TRBV5-1 combines with J gene TRBJ2-3; D is perhaps TRBD2 (6 bases). Deletions cut 2 bases from V and 0 bases from J, with 10 bases between. The germline CDR1 and CDR2 sequences are SGHRS and YFSETQ. This CDR3 spans 15 amino acids. The CDR3 loop reads CASSLNAGSTDTQYF. The CDR3, as DNA: TGCGCCAGCAGCTTAAATGCGGGAAGCACAGATACGCAGTATTTT.

The V call is TRBV5-1, the J call TRBJ2-2; 10 nucleotides line up with TRBD1. Looked up from germline, CDR1 is SGHRS and CDR2 is YFSETQ. The V and J ends lost 3 bases and 6 bases, in that order; junction bases with no gene match: 5. There are 15 residues in the CDR3. The CDR3 here is CASSSWTGGAGELFF. As DNA, the CDR3 is TGCGCCAGCAGCTCCTGGACAGGGGGGGCCGGGGAGCTGTTTTTT.

This clonotype was seen only a few times. The chain combines TRBV29-1 with TRBJ2-5, with D perhaps matching TRBD2 (5 bases). V shed 4 bases and J shed 5 bases, with 11 bases lying between them. CDR3 size: 12 residues. Germline V gene lookup returns CDR1 SQVTM and CDR2 ANQGSEA. The chain's CDR3 is CSVVEGLETQYF. The CDR3, as DNA: TGCAGCGTTGTAGAGGGCCTGGAGACCCAGTACTTC.

This clonotype was seen ten or more times. The genes are TRBV5-6 and TRBJ1-1, with TRBD1 as a possible D gene (5 bases). Germline V gene sequence: CDR1 SGHDT, CDR2 YYEEEE. V was trimmed by 5 bases and J by 0 bases, leaving 14 bases between them. This CDR3 is 15 amino acids long. In DNA, the CDR3 is TGTGCCAGCAGTGCTAAGGGGTTAATGAACACTGAAGCTTTCTTT. Amino acid sequence: CASSAKGLMNTEAFF.

CDR3 sequence: CASSGTSGSIYNEQFF. CDR3 nucleotide sequence: TGTGCCAGCAGCGGGACTAGCGGGAGCATCTACAATGAGCAGTTCTTC. The rearrangement links TRBV6-2 or TRBV6-3 to TRBJ2-1, with TRBD2 matching 14 bases. The CDR3 runs to 16 residues. With 6 bases clipped from V and 3 bases from J, the junction kept 4 bases outside the gene matches. Per the germline V gene, CDR1 is MNHEY and CDR2 is SVGEGT.

This clonotype was seen a handful of times. The gene calls are TRBV12-3 or TRBV12-4 and TRBJ2-1; D is undetermined. The length of the CDR3 is 13 residues. Trimming shortened V by 0 bases and J by 5 bases, and 5 bases separated the two germline ends. CDR3 DNA sequence: TGTGCCAGCAGTTTAGCTCTCAACAATGAGCAGTTCTTC. Its protein product is CASSLALNNEQFF.

The chain's CDR3 is CSGTPRGLAGQETQYF. The CDR3 coding sequence is TGCAGCGGAACTCCACGAGGACTAGCGGGGCAAGAGACCCAGTACTTC. This rearrangement joins TRBV20-1 to TRBJ2-5, with 12 bases lining up with TRBD2. The CDR3 spans 16 residues. Germline V gene data show CDR1 as DFQATT and CDR2 as SNEGSKA (reference sequence).

The chain recombines TRBV2 with TRBJ2-5; no clear D gene. The CDR3 sequence is 14 residues long. Germline CDR1 and CDR2: SNHLY and FYNNEI. V lost 1 base and J 4 bases, leaving 10 bases between the germline ends. The CDR3 DNA reads as TGTGCCAGCAGTGAAGGTTGGGCTCGAGAGACCCAGTACTTC. Protein sequence: CASSEGWARETQYF.

This clonotype was observed at least ten times. V gene TRBV9 combines with J gene TRBJ2-3; 7 bases fit TRBD2. The CDR3 is 15 amino acids. Germline values: CDR1 SGDLS, CDR2 YYNGEE. V shed 2 bases, J shed 6 bases, and the junction held 9 bases outside the gene matches. CDR3: CASSVSGGGADTQYF. The DNA for the CDR3 is TGTGCCAGCAGCGTCTCGGGAGGTGGGGCCGATACGCAGTATTTT.

The J gene is TRBJ2-1, the V gene TRBV4-3; D is perhaps TRBD1 (5 bases). The CDR3 covers 15 residues. Germline V gene lookup returns CDR1 LGHNA and CDR2 YSLEER. V lost 0 bases, J lost 2 bases, and 8 bases lay in between. For the CDR3, the DNA is TGCGCCAGCAGCCAAGATGCAGGGCCCTACAATGAGCAGTTCTTC. Amino acid sequence: CASSQDAGPYNEQFF.

Of note for this clonotype: One end of the junction does not line up with germline, which may come from a read error. V gene TRBV6-1 combines with J gene TRBJ2-7, with 12 nucleotides matching TRBD2. This CDR3 spans 17 amino acids. The germline V gene has CDR1 MNHNS and CDR2 SASEGT. CDR3 nucleotide sequence: TGTGCCATCAGTGAAGCGGGCAGACTAGCGGGAGACTACGAGCAGTACTTC. Translated, it gives CAISEAGRLAGDYEQYF.

In this sample, this clonotype turned up many times. The chain uses TRBV5-1 and TRBJ2-7; 7 nucleotides align to TRBD1. Per the germline V gene, CDR1 is SGHRS and CDR2 is YFSETQ. CDR3 length: 14 amino acids. V trimming: 3 bases; J trimming: 3 bases; junction bases outside the gene matches: 6. The CDR3 here is CASSSERDSYEQYF. The CDR3 DNA sequence: TGCGCCAGCAGCTCGGAAAGGGACAGCTACGAGCAGTACTTC.